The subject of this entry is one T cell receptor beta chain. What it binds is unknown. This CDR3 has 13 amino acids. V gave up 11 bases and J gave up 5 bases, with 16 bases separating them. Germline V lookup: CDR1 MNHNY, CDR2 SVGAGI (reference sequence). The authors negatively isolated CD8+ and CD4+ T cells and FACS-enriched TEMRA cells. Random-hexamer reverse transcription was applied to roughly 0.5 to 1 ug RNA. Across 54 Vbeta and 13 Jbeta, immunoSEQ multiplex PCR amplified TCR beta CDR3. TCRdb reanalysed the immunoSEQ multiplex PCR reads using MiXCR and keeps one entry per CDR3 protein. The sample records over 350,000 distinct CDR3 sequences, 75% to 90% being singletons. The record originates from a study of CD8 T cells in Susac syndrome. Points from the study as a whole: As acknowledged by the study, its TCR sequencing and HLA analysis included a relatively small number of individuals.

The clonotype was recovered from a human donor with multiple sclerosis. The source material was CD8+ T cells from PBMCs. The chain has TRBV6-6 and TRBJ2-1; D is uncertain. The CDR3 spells CAAHGEMNNEQFF. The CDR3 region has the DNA TGTGCCGCGCACGGCGAGATGAACAATGAGCAGTTCTTC.